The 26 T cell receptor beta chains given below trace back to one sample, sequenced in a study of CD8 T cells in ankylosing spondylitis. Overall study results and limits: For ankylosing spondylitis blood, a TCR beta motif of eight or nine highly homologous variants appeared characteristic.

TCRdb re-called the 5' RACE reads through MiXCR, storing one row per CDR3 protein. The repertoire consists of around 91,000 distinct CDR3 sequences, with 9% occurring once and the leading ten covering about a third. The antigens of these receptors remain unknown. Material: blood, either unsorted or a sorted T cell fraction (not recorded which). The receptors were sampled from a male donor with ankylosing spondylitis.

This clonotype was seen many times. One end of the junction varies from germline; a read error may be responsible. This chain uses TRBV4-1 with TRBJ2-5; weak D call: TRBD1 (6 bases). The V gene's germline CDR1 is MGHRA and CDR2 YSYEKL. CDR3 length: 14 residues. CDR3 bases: TGCGCCAGCAGCCAAGAGTATACGCGTGGGACACGGTTTTTC. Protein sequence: CASSQEYTRGTRFF.

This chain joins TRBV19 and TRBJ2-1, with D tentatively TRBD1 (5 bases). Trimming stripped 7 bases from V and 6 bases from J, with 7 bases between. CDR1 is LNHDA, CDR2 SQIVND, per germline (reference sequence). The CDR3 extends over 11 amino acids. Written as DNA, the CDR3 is TGTGCCAGTATACAGGCCAATGAGCAGTTCTTC. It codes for CASIQANEQFF. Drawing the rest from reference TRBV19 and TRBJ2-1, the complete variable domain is DGGITQSPKYLFRKEGQNVTLSCEQNLNHDAMYWYRQDPGQGLRLIYYSQIVNDFQKGDIAEGYSVSREKKESFPLTVTSAQKNPTAFYLCASIQANEQFFGPGTRLTVL.

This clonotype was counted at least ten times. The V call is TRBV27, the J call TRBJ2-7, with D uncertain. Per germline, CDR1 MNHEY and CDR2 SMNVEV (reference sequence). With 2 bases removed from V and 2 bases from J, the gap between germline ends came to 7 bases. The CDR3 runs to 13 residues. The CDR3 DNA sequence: TGTGCCAGCAGTTTAGGGCTAGCCTACGAGCAGTACTTC. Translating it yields CASSLGLAYEQYF.

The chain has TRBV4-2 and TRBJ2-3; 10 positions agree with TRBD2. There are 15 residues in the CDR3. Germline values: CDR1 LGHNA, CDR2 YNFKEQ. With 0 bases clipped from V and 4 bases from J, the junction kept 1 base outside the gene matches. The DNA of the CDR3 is TGTGCCAGCAGCCAAGAGACTAGCGGGTCAGATACGCAGTATTTT. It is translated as CASSQETSGSDTQYF.

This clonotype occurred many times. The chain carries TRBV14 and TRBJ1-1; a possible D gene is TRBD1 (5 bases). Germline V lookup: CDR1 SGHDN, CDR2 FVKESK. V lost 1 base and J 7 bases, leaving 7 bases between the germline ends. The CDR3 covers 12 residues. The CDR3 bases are TGTGCCAGCAGCCAAGCAGGGCTTGAAGCTTTCTTT. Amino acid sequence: CASSQAGLEAFF. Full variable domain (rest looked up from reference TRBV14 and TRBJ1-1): EAGVTQFPSHSVIEKGQTVTLRCDPISGHDNLYWYRRVMGKEIKFLLHFVKESKQDESGMPNNRFLAERTGGTYSTLKVQPAELEDSGVYFCASSQAGLEAFFGQGTRLTVV.

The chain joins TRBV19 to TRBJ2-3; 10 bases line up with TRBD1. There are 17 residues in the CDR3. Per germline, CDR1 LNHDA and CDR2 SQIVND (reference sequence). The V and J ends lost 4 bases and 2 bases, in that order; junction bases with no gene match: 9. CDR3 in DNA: TGTGCCAGTAGTACGCGGACAGGGGGAAGGAACACAGATACGCAGTATTTT. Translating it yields CASSTRTGGRNTDTQYF.

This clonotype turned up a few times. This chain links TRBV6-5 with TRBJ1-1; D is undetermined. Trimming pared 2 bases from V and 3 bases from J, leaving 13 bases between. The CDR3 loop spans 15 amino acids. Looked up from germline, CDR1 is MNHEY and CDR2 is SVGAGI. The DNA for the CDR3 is TGTGCCAGCAGTTACGGTGGAGGCACTTACACTGAAGCTTTCTTT. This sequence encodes CASSYGGGTYTEAFF.

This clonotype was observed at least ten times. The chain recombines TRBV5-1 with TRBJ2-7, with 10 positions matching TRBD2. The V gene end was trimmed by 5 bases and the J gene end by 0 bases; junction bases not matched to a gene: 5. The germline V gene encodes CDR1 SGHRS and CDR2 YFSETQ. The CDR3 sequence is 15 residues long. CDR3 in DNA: TGCGCCAGCAGGGAGGGACTAGCGAACTCCTACGAGCAGTACTTC. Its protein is CASREGLANSYEQYF. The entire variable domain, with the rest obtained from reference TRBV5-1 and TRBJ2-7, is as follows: KAGVTQTPRYLIKTRGQQVTLSCSPISGHRSVSWYQQTPGQGLQFLFEYFSETQRNKGNFPGRFSGRQFSNSRSEMNVSTLELGDSALYLCASREGLANSYEQYFGPGTRLTVT.

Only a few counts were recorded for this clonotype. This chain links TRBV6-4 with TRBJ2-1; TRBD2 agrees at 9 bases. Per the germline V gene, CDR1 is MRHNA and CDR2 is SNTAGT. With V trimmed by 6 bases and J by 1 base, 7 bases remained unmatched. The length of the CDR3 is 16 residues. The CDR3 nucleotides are TGTGCCAGCAGCCCAGCGGGAGGTGGGTCCTACAATGAGCAGTTCTTC. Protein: CASSPAGGGSYNEQFF.

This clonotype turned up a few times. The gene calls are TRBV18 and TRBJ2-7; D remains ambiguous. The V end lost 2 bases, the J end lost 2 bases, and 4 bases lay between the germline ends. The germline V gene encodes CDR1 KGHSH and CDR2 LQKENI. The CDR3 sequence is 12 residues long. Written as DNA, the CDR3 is TGTGCCAGCTCACCATCTACCTACGAGCAGTACTTC. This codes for CASSPSTYEQYF.

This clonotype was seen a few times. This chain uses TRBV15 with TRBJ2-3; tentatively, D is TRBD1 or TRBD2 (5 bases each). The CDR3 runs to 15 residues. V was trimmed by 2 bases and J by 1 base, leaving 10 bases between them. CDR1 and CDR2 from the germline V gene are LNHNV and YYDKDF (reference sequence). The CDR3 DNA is TGTGCCACCAGCAGAATGGGGGAGCGCACAGATACGCAGTATTTT. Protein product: CATSRMGERTDTQYF.

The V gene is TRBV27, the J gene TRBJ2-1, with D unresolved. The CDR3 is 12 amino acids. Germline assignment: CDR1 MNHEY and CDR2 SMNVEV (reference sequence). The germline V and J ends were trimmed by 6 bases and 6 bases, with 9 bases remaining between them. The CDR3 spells CASRPYSNEQFF. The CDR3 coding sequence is TGTGCCAGCAGACCCTACTCCAATGAGCAGTTCTTC.

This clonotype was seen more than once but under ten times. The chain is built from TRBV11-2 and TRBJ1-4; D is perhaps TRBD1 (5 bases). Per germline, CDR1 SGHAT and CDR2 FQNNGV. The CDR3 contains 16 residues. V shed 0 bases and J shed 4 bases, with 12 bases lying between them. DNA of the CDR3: TGTGCCAGCAGCTTAGAACCCACAGGCTTTAATGAAAAACTGTTTTTT. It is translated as CASSLEPTGFNEKLFF.

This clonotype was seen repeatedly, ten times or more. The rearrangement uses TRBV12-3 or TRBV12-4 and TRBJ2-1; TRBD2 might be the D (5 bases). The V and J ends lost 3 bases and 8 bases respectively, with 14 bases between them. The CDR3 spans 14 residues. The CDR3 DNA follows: TGTGCCAGCAGTTTCCTGGCGGGCGTCGATGAGCAGTTCTTC. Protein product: CASSFLAGVDEQFF.

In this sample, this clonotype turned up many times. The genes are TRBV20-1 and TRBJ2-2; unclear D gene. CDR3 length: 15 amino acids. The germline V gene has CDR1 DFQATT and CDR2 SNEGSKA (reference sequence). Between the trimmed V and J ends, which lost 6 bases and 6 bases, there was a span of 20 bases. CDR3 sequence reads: CSAPAEDGWPGELFF. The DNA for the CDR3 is TGCAGTGCCCCGGCTGAGGACGGATGGCCCGGGGAGCTGTTTTTT.

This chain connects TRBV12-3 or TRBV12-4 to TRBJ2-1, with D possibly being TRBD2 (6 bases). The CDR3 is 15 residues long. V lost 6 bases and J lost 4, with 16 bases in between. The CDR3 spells CASSPFAEGYNEQFF. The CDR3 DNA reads TGTGCCAGCAGCCCCTTTGCGGAGGGGTACAATGAGCAGTTCTTC.

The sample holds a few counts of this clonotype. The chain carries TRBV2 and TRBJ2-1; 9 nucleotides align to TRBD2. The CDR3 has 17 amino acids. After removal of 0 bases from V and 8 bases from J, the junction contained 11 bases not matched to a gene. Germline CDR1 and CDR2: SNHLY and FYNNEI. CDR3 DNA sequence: TGTGCCAGCAGTGAAGCGCCCTGGCGGGAGGGCCGGGATGAGCAGTTCTTC. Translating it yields CASSEAPWREGRDEQFF.

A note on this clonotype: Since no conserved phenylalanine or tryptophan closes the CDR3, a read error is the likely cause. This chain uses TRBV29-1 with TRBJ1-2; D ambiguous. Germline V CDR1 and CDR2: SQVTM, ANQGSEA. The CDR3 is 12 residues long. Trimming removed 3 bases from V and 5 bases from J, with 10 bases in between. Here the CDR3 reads CSVDKGKYGYTC. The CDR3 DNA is TGCAGCGTTGATAAGGGCAAATATGGCTACACCTGC.

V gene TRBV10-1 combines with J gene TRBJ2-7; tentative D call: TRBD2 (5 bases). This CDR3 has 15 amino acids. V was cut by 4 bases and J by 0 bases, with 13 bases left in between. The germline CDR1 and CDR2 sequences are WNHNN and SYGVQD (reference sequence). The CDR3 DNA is TGCGCCAGCAGTGCGGGGATGGCGGTCTCCTACGAGCAGTACTTC. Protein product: CASSAGMAVSYEQYF.

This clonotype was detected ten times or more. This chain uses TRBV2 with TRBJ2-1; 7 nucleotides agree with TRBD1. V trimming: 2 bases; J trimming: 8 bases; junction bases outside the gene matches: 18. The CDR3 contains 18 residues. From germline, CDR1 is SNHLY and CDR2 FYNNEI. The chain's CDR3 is CASSEIPGQSSIGDEQFF. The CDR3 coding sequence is TGTGCCAGCAGTGAAATTCCGGGACAGTCTTCAATCGGGGATGAGCAGTTCTTC.

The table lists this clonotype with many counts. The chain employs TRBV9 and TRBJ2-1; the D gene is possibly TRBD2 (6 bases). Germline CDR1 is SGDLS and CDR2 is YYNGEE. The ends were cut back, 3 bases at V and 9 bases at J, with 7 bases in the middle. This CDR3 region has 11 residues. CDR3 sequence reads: CASSAGVEQFF. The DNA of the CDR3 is TGTGCCAGCAGCGCGGGAGTTGAGCAGTTCTTC.

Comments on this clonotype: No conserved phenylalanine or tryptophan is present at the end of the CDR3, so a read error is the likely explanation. As DNA, the CDR3 is TGTGCCAGTAGTATCACTGTTGCGAGAGTCTACGAGCAGTACCTC. Protein product: CASSITVARVYEQYL. The chain uses TRBV19 and TRBJ2-7, with D hard to call. Germline CDR1 LNHDA, CDR2 SQIVND (reference sequence). The CDR3 spans 15 residues. Trimming pared 3 bases from V and 3 bases from J, leaving 15 bases between.

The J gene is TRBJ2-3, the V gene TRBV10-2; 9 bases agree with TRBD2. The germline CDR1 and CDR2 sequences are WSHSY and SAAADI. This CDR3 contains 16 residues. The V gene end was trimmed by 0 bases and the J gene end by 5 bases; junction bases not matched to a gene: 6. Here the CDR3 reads CASSESGGRAEDTQYF. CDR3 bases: TGCGCCAGCAGTGAGTCGGGCGGGAGGGCGGAAGATACGCAGTATTTT.

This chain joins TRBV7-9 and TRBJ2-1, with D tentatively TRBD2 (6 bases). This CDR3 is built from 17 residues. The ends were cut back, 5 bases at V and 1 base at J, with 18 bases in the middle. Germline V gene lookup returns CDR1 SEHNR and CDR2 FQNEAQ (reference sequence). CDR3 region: CASSPSVGTGSYNEQFF. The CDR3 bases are TGTGCCAGCAGCCCTAGCGTCGGGACCGGGTCCTACAATGAGCAGTTCTTC.

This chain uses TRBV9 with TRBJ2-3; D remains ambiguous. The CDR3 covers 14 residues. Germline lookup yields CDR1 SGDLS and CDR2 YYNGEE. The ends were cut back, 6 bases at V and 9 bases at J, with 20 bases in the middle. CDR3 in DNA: TGTGCCAGCAACCCTCTGGTGGTGGTGGGGACGCAGTATTTT. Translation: CASNPLVVVGTQYF.

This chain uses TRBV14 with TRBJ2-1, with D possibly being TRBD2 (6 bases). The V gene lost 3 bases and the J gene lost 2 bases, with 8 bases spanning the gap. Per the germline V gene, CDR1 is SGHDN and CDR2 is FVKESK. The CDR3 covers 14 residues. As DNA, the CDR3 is TGTGCCAGCAGCCACGGGACTCCCTACAATGAGCAGTTCTTC. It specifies CASSHGTPYNEQFF.